The 11 T cell receptor beta chains given below trace back to one sample, sequenced in a study of shared clonotypes between healthy human individuals (TCRdb year 2020). CD8 naive samples consisted of CD45RO-negative cells that were positively selected for CCR7, yielding a CD45RA+CCR7+ population without TemRA cells. Library preparation employed the immunoSEQ multiplex PCR assay. TCRdb stores this immuneACCESS table with in-frame sequences only. Part of the clones is absent; in the studies checked, under half of the shortfall reflects unresolved V genes, and no reason is known for the rest. The sample records about 1,800,000 clones, about 95% of which are singletons. Approximately 1.2% of the sample lies in the top ten. The sample consisted of naive CD8+ T cells sorted from blood. Explained via the paper, the cell subset or site label denotes: CD45RA+CCR7+. These receptors were collected from a man between 18 and 35 years old in good health.

This sequence joins TRBV7-9 and TRBJ2-7; maybe TRBD1 (6 bases). Trimming took 4 bases from V and 1 from J, leaving 11 bases between them. This CDR3 region has 14 residues. CDR1 is SEHNR, CDR2 FQNEAQ, per germline (reference sequence). CDR3 in amino acids: CASSSAQGSYEQYF. CDR3 coding DNA: TGTGCCAGCAGCTCAGCCCAGGGGTCCTACGAGCAGTACTTC.

The chain links TRBV2 to TRBJ2-5; 10 bases agree with TRBD2. CDR3 length: 15 residues. CDR1 and CDR2 (germline): SNHLY, FYNNEI. The J segment lost 5 bases and the V segment lost 6 bases, leaving 9 bases of the junction unmatched. The CDR3 DNA reads as TGTGCCAGCAGCGCACTAGCGGGGTCGGCGGAGACCCAGTACTTC. Translation gives CASSALAGSAETQYF. Based on the CDR3 plus reference TRBV2 and TRBJ2-5, the full variable domain is EPEVTQTPSHQVTQMGQEVILRCVPISNHLYFYWYRQILGQKVEFLVSFYNNEISEKSEIFDDQFSVERPDGSNFTLKIRSTKLEDSAMYFCASSALAGSAETQYFGPGTRLLVL.

This chain connects TRBV9 to TRBJ2-5; 10 bases map to TRBD2. The CDR3 is 18 residues long. Germline V lookup: CDR1 SGDLS, CDR2 YYNGEE. Losses at the gene ends were 0 bases for V and 0 bases for J; bases not matched to a gene: 8. CDR3 protein: CASSVEGTSAYYQETQYF. CDR3 nucleotides: TGTGCCAGCAGCGTAGAGGGGACTAGCGCCTATTACCAAGAGACCCAGTACTTC.

The CDR3 here is CASTPVGVEKLFF. CDR3 sequence (DNA): TGTGCCAGCACTCCGGTCGGCGTTGAAAAACTGTTTTTT. The chain couples TRBV2 to TRBJ1-4; no firm D call. V dropped 7 bases and J dropped 7 bases, with 13 bases sitting between them. Germline CDR1 SNHLY, CDR2 FYNNEI. The CDR3 runs to 13 residues.

Notes on this clone: Other DNA sequences in this sample translate to the same CDR3. This chain links TRBV27 with TRBJ2-5; the D is unclear. Germline V CDR1 and CDR2: MNHEY, SMNVEV (reference sequence). The CDR3 sequence is 13 residues long. The V end was cut by 3 bases, the J end by 5 bases, with 10 bases between. The DNA for the CDR3 is TGTGCCAGCAGTTTGGGTCCGCGGGAGACCCAGTACTTC. It encodes CASSLGPRETQYF.

The table lists this clone with a count of one. The genes are TRBV9 and TRBJ2-4; D not certain. V dropped 3 bases and J dropped 5 bases, with 9 bases sitting between them. This CDR3 has 13 amino acids. Germline V gene data show CDR1 as SGDLS and CDR2 as YYNGEE. CDR3 nucleotide sequence: TGTGCCAGCAGCGACGCACGGGAAAACATTCAGTACTTC. This encodes CASSDARENIQYF.

The table lists this clone with a count of one. The gene calls are TRBV29-1 and TRBJ2-3, with a possible D match to TRBD2 (6 bases). Trimming left V 2 bases short and J 5 bases short, with 23 bases between. The CDR3 totals 17 residues. CDR1 SQVTM and CDR2 ANQGSEA come from the germline V gene. CDR3 nucleotides: TGCAGCGTTGAACCAGGCCCAGCGGGCTACCTGAGAGATACGCAGTATTTT. Its protein product is CSVEPGPAGYLRDTQYF.

This CDR3 is CASSEAPPTDEQYF. The CDR3 nucleotides read TGTGCCAGCAGTGAAGCGCCGCCGACAGACGAGCAGTACTTC. The rearrangement uses TRBV2 and TRBJ2-7, with D possibly being TRBD1 (5 bases). Germline CDR1 reads SNHLY; CDR2 reads FYNNEI. CDR3 length equals 14 residues. V was clipped by 0 bases and J by 5 bases, with 11 bases between them.

Regarding this clone: Within the sample, other DNA sequences also encode this same CDR3. The chain has TRBV2 and TRBJ2-7; 11 positions match TRBD2. The germline V gene encodes CDR1 SNHLY and CDR2 FYNNEI. The V segment lost 1 base and the J segment 4 bases; nucleotides outside the gene matches: 6. The CDR3 runs to 16 residues. The CDR3 nucleotides read TGTGCCAGCAGTGAAGGGCTAGCGGGAGGAGGGTACGAGCAGTACTTC. It specifies CASSEGLAGGGYEQYF.

This chain uses TRBV28 with TRBJ2-1; no reliable D call. Germline values: CDR1 MDHEN, CDR2 SYDVKM. The CDR3 contains 12 residues. V was cut by 6 bases and J by 12 bases, with 15 bases left in between. The CDR3 sequence: CASSRPQSPQFF. The CDR3 coding sequence is TGTGCCAGCAGCCGCCCGCAGAGCCCGCAGTTCTTC.

The V call is TRBV6-5, the J call TRBJ2-7; D might be TRBD2 (6 bases). Germline CDR1 MNHEY, CDR2 SVGAGI. The V end was cut by 7 bases, the J end by 6 bases, with 22 bases between. The CDR3 totals 15 residues. The CDR3 nucleotides are TGTGCCAGCACCCAAGCATGGGGGGATGTCAGCGAGCAGTACTTC. It yields the protein CASTQAWGDVSEQYF.